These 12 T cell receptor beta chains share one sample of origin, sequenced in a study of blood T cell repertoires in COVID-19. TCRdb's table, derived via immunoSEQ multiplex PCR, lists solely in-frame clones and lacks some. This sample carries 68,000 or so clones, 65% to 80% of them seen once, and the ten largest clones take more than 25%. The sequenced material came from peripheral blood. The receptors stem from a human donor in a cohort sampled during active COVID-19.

CDR3 residues: CASSPGRENSPLHF. CDR3 nucleotides: TGTGCCAGCTCACCCGGACGGGAGAATTCACCCCTCCACTTT. The genes are TRBV18 and TRBJ1-6; D is unclear. V lost 3 bases and J lost 7, with 10 bases in between. This CDR3 contains 14 residues. The germline CDR1 and CDR2 sequences are KGHSH and LQKENI.

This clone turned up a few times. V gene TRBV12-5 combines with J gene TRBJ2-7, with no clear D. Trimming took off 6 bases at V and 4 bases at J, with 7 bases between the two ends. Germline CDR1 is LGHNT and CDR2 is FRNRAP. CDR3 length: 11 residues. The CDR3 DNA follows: TGTGCTAGTGGAGCCCCGTACGAGCAGTACTTC. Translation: CASGAPYEQYF. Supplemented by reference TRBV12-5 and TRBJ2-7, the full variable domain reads DARVTQTPRHKVTEMGQEVTMRCQPILGHNTVFWYRQTMMQGLELLAYFRNRAPLDDSGMPKDRFSAEMPDATLATLKIQPSEPRDSAVYFCASGAPYEQYFGPGTRLTVT.

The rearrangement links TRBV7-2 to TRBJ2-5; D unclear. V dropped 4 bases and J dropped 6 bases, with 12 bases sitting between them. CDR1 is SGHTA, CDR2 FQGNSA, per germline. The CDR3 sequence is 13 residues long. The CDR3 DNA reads TGTGCCAGCAGCTCCGGAGAGCGTCAGACCCAGTACTTC. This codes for CASSSGERQTQYF.

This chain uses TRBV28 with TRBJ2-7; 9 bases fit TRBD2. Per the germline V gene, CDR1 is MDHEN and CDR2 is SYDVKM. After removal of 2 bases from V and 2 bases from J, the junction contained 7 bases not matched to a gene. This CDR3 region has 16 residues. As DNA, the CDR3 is TGTGCCAGCAGTTTACTGGGCGGGAGGGCCACCTACGAGCAGTACTTC. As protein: CASSLLGGRATYEQYF.

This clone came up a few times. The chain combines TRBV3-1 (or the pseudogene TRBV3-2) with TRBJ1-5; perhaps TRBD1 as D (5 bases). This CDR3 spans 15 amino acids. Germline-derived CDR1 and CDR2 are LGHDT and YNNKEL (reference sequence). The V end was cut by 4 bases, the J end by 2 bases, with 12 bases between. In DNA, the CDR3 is TGTGCCAGCAGCCCCCAGGGTTTTGGCAATCAGCCCCAGCATTTT. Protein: CASSPQGFGNQPQHF.

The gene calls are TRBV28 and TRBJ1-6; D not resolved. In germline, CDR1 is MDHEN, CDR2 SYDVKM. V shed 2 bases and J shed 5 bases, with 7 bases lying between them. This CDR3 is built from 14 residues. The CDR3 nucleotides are TGTGCCAGCAGTTTAAGTCCAGATAATTCACCCCTCCACTTT. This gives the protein CASSLSPDNSPLHF.

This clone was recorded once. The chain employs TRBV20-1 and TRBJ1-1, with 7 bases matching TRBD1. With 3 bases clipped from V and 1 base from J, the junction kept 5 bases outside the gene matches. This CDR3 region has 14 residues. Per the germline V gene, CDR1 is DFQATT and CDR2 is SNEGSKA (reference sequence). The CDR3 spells CSASSGTENTEAFF. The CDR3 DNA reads TGCAGTGCTAGTTCAGGGACAGAGAACACTGAAGCTTTCTTT.

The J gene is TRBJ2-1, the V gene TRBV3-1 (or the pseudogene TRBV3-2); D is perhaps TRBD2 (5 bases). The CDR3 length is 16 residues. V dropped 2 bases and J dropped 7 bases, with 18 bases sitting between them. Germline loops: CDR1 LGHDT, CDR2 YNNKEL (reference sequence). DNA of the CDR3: TGTGCCAGCAGCCAACGGGAACAGTTTGGAAGGAATGAGCAGTTCTTC. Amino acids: CASSQREQFGRNEQFF.

The CDR3 DNA reads TGTGCCAGCAGCCCTAGCGGGAGTACAGATACGCAGTATTTT. It is translated as CASSPSGSTDTQYF. The genes are TRBV9 and TRBJ2-3; 10 bases line up with TRBD2. Trimming removed 4 bases from V and 3 bases from J; junction bases left unmatched: 2. The germline V gene has CDR1 SGDLS and CDR2 YYNGEE. The CDR3 length is 14 residues.

In DNA, the CDR3 is TGTGCCAGCAGCTTACCGACAGGCCCAGCTTTCTTT. This sequence encodes CASSLPTGPAFF. The chain combines TRBV7-3 with TRBJ1-1, with D maybe TRBD1 (6 bases). The V gene lost 2 bases and the J gene lost 10 bases, with 11 bases spanning the gap. CDR1 and CDR2 from the germline V gene are SGHTA and FQGTGA. The length of the CDR3 is 12 residues.

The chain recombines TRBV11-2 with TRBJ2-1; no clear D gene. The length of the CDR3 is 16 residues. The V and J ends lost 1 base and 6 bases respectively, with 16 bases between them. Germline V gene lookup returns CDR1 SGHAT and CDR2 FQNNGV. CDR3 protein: CASSLGGRSPLNEQFF. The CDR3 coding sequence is TGTGCCAGCAGCTTAGGAGGTCGATCCCCACTCAATGAGCAGTTCTTC. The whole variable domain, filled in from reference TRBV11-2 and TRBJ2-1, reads EAGVAQSPRYKIIEKRQSVAFWCNPISGHATLYWYQQILGQGPKLLIQFQNNGVVDDSQLPKDRFSAERLKGVDSTLKIQPAKLEDSAVYLCASSLGGRSPLNEQFFGPGTRLTVL.

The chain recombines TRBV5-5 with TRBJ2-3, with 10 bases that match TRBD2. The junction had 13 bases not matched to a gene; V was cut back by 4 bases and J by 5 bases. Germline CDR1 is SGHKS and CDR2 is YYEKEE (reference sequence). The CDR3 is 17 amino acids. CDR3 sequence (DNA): TGTGCCAGCAGCGGGGGGTTACTAGCGGGAAAGCAAGATACGCAGTATTTT. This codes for CASSGGLLAGKQDTQYF.